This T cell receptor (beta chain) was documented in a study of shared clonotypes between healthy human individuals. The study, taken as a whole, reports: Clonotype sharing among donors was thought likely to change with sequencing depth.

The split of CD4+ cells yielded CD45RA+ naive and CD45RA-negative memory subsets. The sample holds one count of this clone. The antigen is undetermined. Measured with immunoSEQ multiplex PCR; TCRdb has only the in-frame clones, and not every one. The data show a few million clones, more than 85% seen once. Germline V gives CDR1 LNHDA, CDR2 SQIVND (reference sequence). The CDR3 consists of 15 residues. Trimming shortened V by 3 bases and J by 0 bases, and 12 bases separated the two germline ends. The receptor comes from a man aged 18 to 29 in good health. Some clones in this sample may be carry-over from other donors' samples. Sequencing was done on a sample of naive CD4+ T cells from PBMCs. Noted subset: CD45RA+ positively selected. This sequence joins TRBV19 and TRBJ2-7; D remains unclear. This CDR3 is CASSISSLDSYEQYF. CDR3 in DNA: TGTGCCAGTAGTATCTCTTCGCTGGACTCCTACGAGCAGTACTTC.